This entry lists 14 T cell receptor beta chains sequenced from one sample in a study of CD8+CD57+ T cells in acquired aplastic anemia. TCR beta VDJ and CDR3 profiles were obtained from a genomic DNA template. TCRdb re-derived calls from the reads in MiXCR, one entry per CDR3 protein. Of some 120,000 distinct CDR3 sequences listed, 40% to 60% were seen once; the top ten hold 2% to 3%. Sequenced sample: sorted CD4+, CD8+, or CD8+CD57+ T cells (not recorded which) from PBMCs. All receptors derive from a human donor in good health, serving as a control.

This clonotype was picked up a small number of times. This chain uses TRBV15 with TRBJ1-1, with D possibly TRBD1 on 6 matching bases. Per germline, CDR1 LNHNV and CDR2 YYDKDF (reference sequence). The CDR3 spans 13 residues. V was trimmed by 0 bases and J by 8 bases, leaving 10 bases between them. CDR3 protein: CATSRDETGEAFF. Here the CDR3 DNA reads TGTGCCACCAGCAGAGACGAGACAGGAGAAGCTTTCTTT. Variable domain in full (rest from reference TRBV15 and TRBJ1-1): DAMVIQNPRYQVTQFGKPVTLSCSQTLNHNVMYWYQQKSSQAPKLLFHYYDKDFNNEADTPDNFQSRRPNTSFCFLDIRSPGLGDTAMYLCATSRDETGEAFFGQGTRLTVV.

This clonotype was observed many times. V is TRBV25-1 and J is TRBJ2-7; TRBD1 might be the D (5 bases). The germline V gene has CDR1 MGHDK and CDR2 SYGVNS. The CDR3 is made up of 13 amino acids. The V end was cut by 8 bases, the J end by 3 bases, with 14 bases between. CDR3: CASSQGPNYEQYF. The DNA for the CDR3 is TGTGCCAGCTCTCAGGGTCCCAACTACGAGCAGTACTTC.

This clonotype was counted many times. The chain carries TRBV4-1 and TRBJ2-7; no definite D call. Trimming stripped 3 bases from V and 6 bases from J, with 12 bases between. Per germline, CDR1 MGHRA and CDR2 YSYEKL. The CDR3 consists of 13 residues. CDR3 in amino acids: CASSQSTVGEQYF. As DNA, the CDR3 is TGCGCCAGCAGCCAGTCAACGGTTGGCGAGCAGTACTTC.

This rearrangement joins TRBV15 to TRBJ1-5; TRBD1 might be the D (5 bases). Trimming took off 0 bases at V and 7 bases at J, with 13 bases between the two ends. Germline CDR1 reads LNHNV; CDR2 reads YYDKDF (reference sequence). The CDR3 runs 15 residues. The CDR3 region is CATSRDLGGGQPQHF. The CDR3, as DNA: TGTGCCACCAGCAGAGATCTTGGGGGTGGGCAGCCCCAGCATTTT.

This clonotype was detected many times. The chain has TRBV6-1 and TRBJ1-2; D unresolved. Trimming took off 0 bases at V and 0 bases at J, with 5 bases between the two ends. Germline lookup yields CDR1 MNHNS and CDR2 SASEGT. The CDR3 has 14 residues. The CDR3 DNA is TGTGCCAGCAGTGAAGCTAGCACTAACTATGGCTACACCTTC. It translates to CASSEASTNYGYTF.

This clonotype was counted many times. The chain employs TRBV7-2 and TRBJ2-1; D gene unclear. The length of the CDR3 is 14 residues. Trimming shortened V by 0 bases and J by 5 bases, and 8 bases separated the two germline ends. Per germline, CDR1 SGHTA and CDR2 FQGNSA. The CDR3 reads CASSLAVPNNEQFF. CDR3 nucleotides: TGTGCCAGCAGCTTAGCGGTCCCTAACAATGAGCAGTTCTTC.

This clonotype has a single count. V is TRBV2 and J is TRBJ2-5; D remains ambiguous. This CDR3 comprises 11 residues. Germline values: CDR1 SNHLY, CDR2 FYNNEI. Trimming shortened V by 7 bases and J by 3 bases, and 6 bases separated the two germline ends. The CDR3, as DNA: TGTGCCAGCAACACGGAAGAGACCCAGTACTTC. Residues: CASNTEETQYF.

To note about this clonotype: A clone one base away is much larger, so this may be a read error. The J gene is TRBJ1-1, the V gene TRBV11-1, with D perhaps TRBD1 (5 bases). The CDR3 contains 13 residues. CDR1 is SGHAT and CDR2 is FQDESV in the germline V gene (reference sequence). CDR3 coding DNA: TGTGCCGGCAGCTTGGGGGGGAACACTGAAGCTTTCTTT. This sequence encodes CAGSLGGNTEAFF.

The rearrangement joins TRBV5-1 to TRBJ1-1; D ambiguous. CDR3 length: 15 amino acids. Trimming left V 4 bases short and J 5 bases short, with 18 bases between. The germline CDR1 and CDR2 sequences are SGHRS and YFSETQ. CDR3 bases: TGCGCCAGCAGCGTTGGGAGTGGGGTAGGGACTGAAGCTTTCTTT. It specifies CASSVGSGVGTEAFF.

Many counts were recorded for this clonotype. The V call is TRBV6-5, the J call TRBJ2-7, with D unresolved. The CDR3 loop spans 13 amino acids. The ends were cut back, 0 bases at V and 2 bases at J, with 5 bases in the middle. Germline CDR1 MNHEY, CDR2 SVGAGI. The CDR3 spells CASSYSNTYEQYF. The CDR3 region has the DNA TGTGCCAGCAGTTACTCGAACACCTACGAGCAGTACTTC.

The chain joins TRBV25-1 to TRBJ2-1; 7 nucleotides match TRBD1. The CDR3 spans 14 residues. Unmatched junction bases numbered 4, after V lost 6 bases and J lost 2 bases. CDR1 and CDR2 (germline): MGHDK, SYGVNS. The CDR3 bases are TGTGCCAGCAGGAGACAGGGTCCCTACAATGAGCAGTTCTTC. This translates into CASRRQGPYNEQFF.

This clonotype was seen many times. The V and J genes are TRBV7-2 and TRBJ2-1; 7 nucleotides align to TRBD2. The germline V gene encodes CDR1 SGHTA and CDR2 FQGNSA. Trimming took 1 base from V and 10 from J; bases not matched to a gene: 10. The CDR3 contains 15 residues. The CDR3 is CASSLGGKRGVEQFF. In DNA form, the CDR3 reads TGTGCCAGCAGCTTAGGAGGTAAGCGGGGTGTCGAGCAGTTCTTC.

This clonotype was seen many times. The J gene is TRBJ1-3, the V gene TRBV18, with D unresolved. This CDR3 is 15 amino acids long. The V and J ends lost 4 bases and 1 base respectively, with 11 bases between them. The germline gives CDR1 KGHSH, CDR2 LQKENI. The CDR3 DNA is TGTGCCAGCTCACTGGAGCCGGGGTCTGGAAACACCATATATTTT. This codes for CASSLEPGSGNTIYF.

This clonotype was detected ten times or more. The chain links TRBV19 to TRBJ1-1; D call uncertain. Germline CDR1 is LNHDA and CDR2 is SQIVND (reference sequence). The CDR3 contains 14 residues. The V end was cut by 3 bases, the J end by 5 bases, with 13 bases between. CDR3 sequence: CASSIWATGTEAFF. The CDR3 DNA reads TGTGCCAGTAGTATTTGGGCAACGGGGACTGAAGCTTTCTTT.